The T cell receptor beta chain described here comes from a study of CXCR3-negative and CXCR3-positive naive CD8 T cells. Through 5' RACE with UMI labels, the TRB cDNA libraries were prepared. TCRdb re-called the 5' RACE reads, yielding one record per CDR3 amino acid sequence without DNA. Found here are 40,000 to 55,000 distinct CDR3 sequences; the top ten clones hold 1.5% to 2%. Specimen: naive CXCR3- CD8+ T cells from blood. Subset defined: CD45RO-CCR7+CD27+CD95- naive CD8+ T cells lacking CXCR3 (TNR3-). This TCR was sampled from a human donor in good health. Some clones in this sample may be carry-over from other donors' samples.

CDR3 region: CASSGGSSYEQYF. This chain connects TRBV2 to TRBJ2-7. The germline V gene has CDR1 SNHLY and CDR2 FYNNEI. This CDR3 spans 13 amino acids.